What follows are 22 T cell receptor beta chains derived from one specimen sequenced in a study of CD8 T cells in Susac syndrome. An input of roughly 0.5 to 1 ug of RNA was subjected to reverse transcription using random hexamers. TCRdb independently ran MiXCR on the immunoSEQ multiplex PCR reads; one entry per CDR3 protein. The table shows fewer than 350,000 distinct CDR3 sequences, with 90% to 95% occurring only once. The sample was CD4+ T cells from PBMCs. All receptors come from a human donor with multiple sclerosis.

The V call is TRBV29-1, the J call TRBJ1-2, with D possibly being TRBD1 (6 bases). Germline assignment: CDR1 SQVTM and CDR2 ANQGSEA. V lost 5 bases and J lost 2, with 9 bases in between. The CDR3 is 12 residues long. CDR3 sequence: CSVNTGNYGYTF. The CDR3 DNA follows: TGCAGCGTTAATACAGGGAACTATGGCTACACCTTC. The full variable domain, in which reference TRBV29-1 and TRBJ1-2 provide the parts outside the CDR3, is SAVISQKPSRDICQRGTSLTIQCQVDSQVTMMFWYRQQPGQSLTLIATANQGSEATYESGFVIDKFPISRPNLTFSTLTVSNMSPEDSSIYLCSVNTGNYGYTFGSGTRLTVV.

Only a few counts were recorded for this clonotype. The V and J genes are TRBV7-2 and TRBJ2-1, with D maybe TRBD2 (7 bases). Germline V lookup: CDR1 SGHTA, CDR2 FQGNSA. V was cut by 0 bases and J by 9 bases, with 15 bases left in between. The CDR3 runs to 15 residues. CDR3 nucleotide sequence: TGTGCCAGCAGCTTAGCGGGGGGGCTCTTCGGTGAGCAGTTCTTC. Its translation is CASSLAGGLFGEQFF.

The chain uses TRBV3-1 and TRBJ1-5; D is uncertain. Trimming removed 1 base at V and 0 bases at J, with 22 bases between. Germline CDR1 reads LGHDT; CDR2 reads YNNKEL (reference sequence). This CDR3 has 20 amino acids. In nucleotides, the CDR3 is TGTGCCAGCAGCCAAGTAGGTTTCATGTTAAGGAACCTTAGCAATCAGCCCCAGCATTTT. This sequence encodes CASSQVGFMLRNLSNQPQHF.

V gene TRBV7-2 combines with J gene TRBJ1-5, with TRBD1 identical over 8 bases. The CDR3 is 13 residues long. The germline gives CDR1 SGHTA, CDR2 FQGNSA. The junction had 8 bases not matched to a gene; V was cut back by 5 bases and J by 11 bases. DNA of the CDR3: TGTGCCAGCAGCCAGGGGGCCCTAGGAACCCAGCATTTT. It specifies CASSQGALGTQHF.

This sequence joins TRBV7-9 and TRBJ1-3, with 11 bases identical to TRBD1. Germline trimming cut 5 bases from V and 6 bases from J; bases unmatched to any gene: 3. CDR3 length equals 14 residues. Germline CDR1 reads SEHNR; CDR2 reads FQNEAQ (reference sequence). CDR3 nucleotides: TGTGCCAGCAGCGCGGACAGGGGGCTAAACACCATATATTTT. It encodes CASSADRGLNTIYF.

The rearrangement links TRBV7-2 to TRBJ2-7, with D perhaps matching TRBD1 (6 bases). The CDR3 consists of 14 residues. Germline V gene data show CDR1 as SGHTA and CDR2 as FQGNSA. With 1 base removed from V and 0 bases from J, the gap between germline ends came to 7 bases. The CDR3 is CASSLGQASYEQYF. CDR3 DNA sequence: TGTGCCAGCAGCTTAGGACAGGCCTCCTACGAGCAGTACTTC.

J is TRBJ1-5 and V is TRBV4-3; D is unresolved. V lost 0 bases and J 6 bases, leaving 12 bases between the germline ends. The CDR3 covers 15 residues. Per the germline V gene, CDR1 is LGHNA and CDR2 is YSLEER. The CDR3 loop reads CASSQDSRGAQPQHF. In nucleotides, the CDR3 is TGCGCCAGCAGCCAAGATAGTCGAGGCGCTCAGCCCCAGCATTTT.

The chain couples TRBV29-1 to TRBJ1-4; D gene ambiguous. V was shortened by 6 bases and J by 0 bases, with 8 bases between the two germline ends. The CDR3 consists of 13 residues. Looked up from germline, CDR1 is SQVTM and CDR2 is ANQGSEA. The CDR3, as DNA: TGCAGCGTCCGCCAGTCAACTAATGAAAAACTGTTTTTT. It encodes CSVRQSTNEKLFF.

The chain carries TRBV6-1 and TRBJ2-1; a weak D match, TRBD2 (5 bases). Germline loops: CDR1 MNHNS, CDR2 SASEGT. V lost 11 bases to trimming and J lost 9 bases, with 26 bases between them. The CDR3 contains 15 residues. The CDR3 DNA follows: TGTGCCCGGAATGACCCCGGACTCGGAGTTAGTGAGCAGTTCTTC. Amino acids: CARNDPGLGVSEQFF.

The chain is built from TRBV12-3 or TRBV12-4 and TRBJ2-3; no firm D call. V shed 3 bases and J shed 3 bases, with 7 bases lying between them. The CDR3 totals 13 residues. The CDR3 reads CASSFGLTDTQYF. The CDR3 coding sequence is TGTGCCAGCAGTTTCGGGCTTACAGATACGCAGTATTTT.

As DNA, the CDR3 is TGCAGTGCTGGACGACTATACCCAGACAATGAGCAGTTCTTC. Protein product: CSAGRLYPDNEQFF. The chain uses TRBV20-1 and TRBJ2-1, with a possible D match to TRBD2 (5 bases). Germline CDR1 and CDR2: DFQATT and SNEGSKA (reference sequence). CDR3 size: 14 residues. The V gene lost 5 bases and the J gene lost 5 bases, with 16 bases spanning the gap.

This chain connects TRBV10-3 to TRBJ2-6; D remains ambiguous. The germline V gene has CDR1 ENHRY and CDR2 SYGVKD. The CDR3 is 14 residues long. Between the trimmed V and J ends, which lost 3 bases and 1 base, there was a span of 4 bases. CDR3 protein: CAISDSSGANVLTF. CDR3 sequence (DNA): TGTGCCATCAGTGATAGTTCTGGGGCCAACGTCCTGACTTTC.

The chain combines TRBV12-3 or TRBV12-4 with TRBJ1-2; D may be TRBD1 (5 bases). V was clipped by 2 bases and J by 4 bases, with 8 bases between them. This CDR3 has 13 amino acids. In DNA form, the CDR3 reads TGTGCCAGCAGTTTAACAAGGGGCTATGGCTACACCTTC. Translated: CASSLTRGYGYTF.

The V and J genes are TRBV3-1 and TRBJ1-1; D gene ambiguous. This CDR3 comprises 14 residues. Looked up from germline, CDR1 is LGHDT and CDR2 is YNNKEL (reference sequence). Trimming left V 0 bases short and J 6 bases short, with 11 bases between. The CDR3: CASSQEGMRAEAFF. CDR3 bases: TGTGCCAGCAGCCAAGAAGGCATGAGAGCTGAAGCTTTCTTT.

The chain's CDR3 is CASSLLRVRDQETQYF. The CDR3 nucleotides are TGTGCCAGCAGCTTACTACGCGTTCGGGACCAAGAGACCCAGTACTTC. The chain employs TRBV7-9 and TRBJ2-5; D is ambiguous. The V and J ends lost 2 bases and 0 bases respectively, with 13 bases between them. Germline CDR1 and CDR2: SEHNR and FQNEAQ (reference sequence). The CDR3 length is 16 residues. Complete variable domain (other parts from reference TRBV7-9 and TRBJ2-5): DTGVSQNPRHKITKRGQNVTFRCDPISEHNRLYWYRQTLGQGPEFLTYFQNEAQLEKSRLLSDRFSAERPKGSFSTLEIQRTEQGDSAMYLCASSLLRVRDQETQYFGPGTRLLVL.

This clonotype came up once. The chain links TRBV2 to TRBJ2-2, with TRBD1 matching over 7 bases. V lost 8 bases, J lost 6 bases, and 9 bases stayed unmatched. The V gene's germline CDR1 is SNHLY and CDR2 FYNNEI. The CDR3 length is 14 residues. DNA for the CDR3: TGTGCCAGCCTCCCAGGCAGGGGGTCCGGGGAGCTGTTTTTT. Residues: CASLPGRGSGELFF. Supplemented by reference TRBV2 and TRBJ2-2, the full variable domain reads EPEVTQTPSHQVTQMGQEVILRCVPISNHLYFYWYRQILGQKVEFLVSFYNNEISEKSEIFDDQFSVERPDGSNFTLKIRSTKLEDSAMYFCASLPGRGSGELFFGEGSRLTVL.

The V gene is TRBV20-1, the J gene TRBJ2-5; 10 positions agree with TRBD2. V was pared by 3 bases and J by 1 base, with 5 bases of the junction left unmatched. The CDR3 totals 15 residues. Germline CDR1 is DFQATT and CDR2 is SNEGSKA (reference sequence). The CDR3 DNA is TGCAGTGCTAGGGTGCTAGCGGGGGCCCAAGAGACCCAGTACTTC. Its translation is CSARVLAGAQETQYF.

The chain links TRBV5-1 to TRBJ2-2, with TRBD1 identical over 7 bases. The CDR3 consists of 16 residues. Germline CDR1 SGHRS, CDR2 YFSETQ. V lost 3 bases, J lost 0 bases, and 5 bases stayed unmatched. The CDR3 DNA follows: TGCGCCAGCAGCTCGACCGGGACAGCGAACACCGGGGAGCTGTTTTTT. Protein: CASSSTGTANTGELFF.

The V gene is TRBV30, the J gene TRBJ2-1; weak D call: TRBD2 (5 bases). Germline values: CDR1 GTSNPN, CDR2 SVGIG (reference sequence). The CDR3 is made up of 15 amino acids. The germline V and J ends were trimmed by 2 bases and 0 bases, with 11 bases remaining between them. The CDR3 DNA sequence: TGTGCCTGGAGTCGAGGGATTAGCTCCTACAATGAGCAGTTCTTC. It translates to CAWSRGISSYNEQFF.

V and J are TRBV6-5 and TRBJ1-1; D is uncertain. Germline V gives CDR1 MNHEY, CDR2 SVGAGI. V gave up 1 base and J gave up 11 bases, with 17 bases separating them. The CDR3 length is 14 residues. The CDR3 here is CASSYFFGQFEAFF. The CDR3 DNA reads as TGTGCCAGCAGTTACTTTTTTGGGCAGTTTGAGGCTTTCTTT.

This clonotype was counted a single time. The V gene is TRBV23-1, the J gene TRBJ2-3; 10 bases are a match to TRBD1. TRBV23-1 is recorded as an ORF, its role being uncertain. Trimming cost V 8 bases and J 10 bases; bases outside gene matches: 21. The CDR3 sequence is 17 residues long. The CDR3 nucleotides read TGCGCCAGCGGACGTAGACTTTCGGGACAGGGGATCATACCGCAGTATTTT. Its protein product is CASGRRLSGQGIIPQYF.

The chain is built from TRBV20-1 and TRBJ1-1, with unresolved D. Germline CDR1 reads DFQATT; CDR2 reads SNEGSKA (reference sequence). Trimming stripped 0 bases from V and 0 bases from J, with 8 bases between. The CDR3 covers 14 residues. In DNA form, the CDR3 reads TGCAGTGCTAGAGATCGGAGGATGAACACTGAAGCTTTCTTT. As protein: CSARDRRMNTEAFF.